This T cell receptor (beta chain) was retrieved from a study of spatial heterogeneity in lung cancer. The wider study: Matched bulk RNA-seq gave a T cell module score that correlated strongly with tumor-region TCR transcript counts.

TCRdb reanalysed the 5' RACE reads using MiXCR and keeps one entry per CDR3 protein. The sample yields about 10,000 distinct CDR3 sequences, about 7.8% seen once. This clonotype has only a few counts. What it binds is unknown. The study's findings and limits: Expanded alpha and beta TCR counts within tumors tracked tumor mutation counts. Coverage estimated for tumor T cells reached around 6.3% for alpha chains and 13% for beta chains.

Time point reported: sample taken at primary tumor resection. Unsorted tumor, nontumor lung tissue or cryopreserved PBMC supplied the whole RNA. This receptor was obtained from a male donor with early-stage non-small cell lung cancer. The material sequenced was lung tumor tissue, taken at surgery.

Here the CDR3 DNA reads TGTGCCAGCAGTTTGTGGGGGTGGAAGGTGGAAGAAGGGGAGCAGTACTTC. Translated, it gives CASSLWGWKVEEGEQYF. This rearrangement joins TRBV28 to TRBJ2-7; D is perhaps TRBD1 or TRBD2 (5 bases each). The CDR3 sequence is 17 residues long. Germline CDR1 is MDHEN and CDR2 is SYDVKM. With 3 bases removed from V and 7 bases from J, the gap between germline ends came to 25 bases.